The next 21 T cell receptor beta chains were all read from a single sample in a study of cytomegalovirus exposure and HLA in healthy donors (TCRdb year 2017). Library preparation used the immunoSEQ multiplex PCR assay. The multiplex PCR relied on a mix of 60 forward primers for TCR Vbeta segments and 13 reverse primers for TCR Jbeta segments. The immuneACCESS repertoire file appears here via TCRdb, limited to in-frame rearrangements. These files lack a portion of the clones; in checked studies, under half of the deficit traces to unresolved V genes, and the cause of the others is not known. The table for this sample lists some 140,000 clones; approximately 62% of them were counted only once. The ten largest clones capture approximately 1.6% of the sample. Sequenced: PBMCs. The receptors here all came from a human donor in good health.

CDR3 DNA sequence: TGTGCCAGCCGTGGACAGGGGGACTACGAGCAGTACTTC. This codes for CASRGQGDYEQYF. This sequence joins TRBV7-6 and TRBJ2-7; 10 bases line up with TRBD1. V shed 8 bases and J 3 bases; nucleotides not matched to a gene: 4. The germline CDR1 and CDR2 sequences are SGHVS and FNYEAQ. The CDR3 is 13 residues long.

The rearrangement uses TRBV5-5 and TRBJ2-7; 8 nucleotides align to TRBD1. The trim removed 0 bases at V and 5 bases at J, leaving 4 bases unmatched. The germline V gene encodes CDR1 SGHKS and CDR2 YYEKEE (reference sequence). This CDR3 has 14 residues. CDR3 coding DNA: TGTGCCAGCAGCTTGGCCGCAGGGGGCCACGAGCAGTACTTC. Its protein product is CASSLAAGGHEQYF.

This chain's CDR3 is CASSTGKSEQFF. For the CDR3, the DNA is TGTGCCAGCAGTACAGGGAAGAGTGAGCAGTTCTTC. The chain is built from TRBV6-1 and TRBJ2-1; D possibly corresponds to TRBD1 (6 bases). Trimming removed 5 bases from V and 9 bases from J, with 11 bases in between. Germline V lookup: CDR1 MNHNS, CDR2 SASEGT. The CDR3 has 12 amino acids.

The chain is built from TRBV5-1 and TRBJ2-7, with D possibly being TRBD1 (6 bases). Trimming left V 4 bases short and J 9 bases short, with 23 bases between. The CDR3 length is 15 residues. The germline CDR1 and CDR2 sequences are SGHRS and YFSETQ. The CDR3: CASSLYREGVSGQYF. The CDR3, as DNA: TGCGCCAGCAGCCTATACAGGGAAGGAGTCTCGGGGCAGTACTTC.

The rearrangement uses TRBV6-5 and TRBJ2-1; 8 positions agree with TRBD2. The CDR3 extends over 14 amino acids. Unmatched junction bases numbered 2, after V lost 2 bases and J lost 5 bases. Germline CDR1 is MNHEY and CDR2 is SVGAGI. In DNA, the CDR3 is TGTGCCAGCAGTTACAGCGGGAGCCACAATGAGCAGTTCTTC. Translated: CASSYSGSHNEQFF.

The V gene is TRBV11-3, the J gene TRBJ2-2; no clear D gene. The CDR3 is 13 amino acids. Looked up from germline, CDR1 is SGHNT and CDR2 is YENEEA. Trimming cost V 5 bases and J 8 bases, with 12 bases left between them. The CDR3: CASSPRVAGELFF. The CDR3 DNA sequence: TGTGCCAGCAGCCCCCGGGTTGCGGGGGAGCTGTTTTTT. The variable domain in full, with the rest retrieved from reference TRBV11-3 and TRBJ2-2, is EAGVVQSPRYKIIEKKQPVAFWCNPISGHNTLYWYLQNLGQGPELLIRYENEEAVDDSQLPKDRFSAERLKGVDSTLKIQPAELGDSAVYLCASSPRVAGELFFGEGSRLTVL.

The chain carries TRBV10-3 and TRBJ2-3, with TRBD2 as a possible D gene (6 bases). The V gene lost 2 bases and the J gene lost 0 bases, with 6 bases spanning the gap. This CDR3 has 14 amino acids. In germline, CDR1 is ENHRY, CDR2 SYGVKD. This chain's CDR3 is CAISERESTDTQYF. Written as DNA, the CDR3 is TGTGCCATCAGTGAGCGGGAGAGCACAGATACGCAGTATTTT.

In regard to this clone: The junction departs from the called germline gene at one end, perhaps through a read error. The chain employs TRBV7-8 and TRBJ2-1, with 10 bases lining up with TRBD2. The CDR3 is 19 residues long. CDR1 is SGHVS, CDR2 FQNEAQ, per germline. The CDR3 sequence: CASSNPWARVSGRENAQFF. The CDR3 DNA sequence: TGTGCCAGCAGCAACCCTTGGGCGCGCGTAAGCGGGAGGGAAAATGCGCAGTTCTTC.

Only one count was recorded for this clone. The CDR3 DNA reads TGTGCCAGCAGCTTAGTAGCGGGAGGTACGCAGTATTTT. It codes for CASSLVAGGTQYF. This chain uses TRBV11-2 with TRBJ2-3; the match to TRBD2 covers 10 bases. V was pared by 1 base and J by 8 bases, with 0 bases of the junction left unmatched. The CDR3 is 13 amino acids. CDR1 and CDR2 from the germline V gene are SGHAT and FQNNGV.

The chain joins TRBV19 to TRBJ2-3; weak D call: TRBD1 (8 bases). Germline CDR1 is LNHDA and CDR2 is SQIVND (reference sequence). Trimming cost V 7 bases and J 4 bases, with 18 bases left between them. The CDR3 sequence is 15 residues long. The CDR3 loop is CASIARTGRADTQYF. The CDR3 nucleotides read TGTGCCAGTATTGCCCGGACAGGGAGGGCAGATACGCAGTATTTT.

This clone was found a few times. The chain recombines TRBV11-3 with TRBJ2-3, with D maybe TRBD2 (5 bases). Germline assignment: CDR1 SGHNT and CDR2 YENEEA. CDR3 length: 18 amino acids. Trimming removed 3 bases from V and 2 bases from J, with 21 bases in between. The CDR3 here is CASSLAPGGRWVTDTQYF. The CDR3 DNA reads TGTGCCAGCAGCTTGGCCCCAGGTGGGAGATGGGTCACAGATACGCAGTATTTT. Full variable domain (outside the CDR3, taken from reference TRBV11-3 and TRBJ2-3): EAGVVQSPRYKIIEKKQPVAFWCNPISGHNTLYWYLQNLGQGPELLIRYENEEAVDDSQLPKDRFSAERLKGVDSTLKIQPAELGDSAVYLCASSLAPGGRWVTDTQYFGPGTRLTVL.

The chain carries TRBV6-1 and TRBJ2-1; weak D call: TRBD2 (6 bases). Trimming took off 0 bases at V and 0 bases at J, with 12 bases between the two ends. Germline-derived CDR1 and CDR2 are MNHNS and SASEGT. This CDR3 spans 17 amino acids. In nucleotides, the CDR3 is TGTGCCAGCAGTGAAGCGCAGGCGGGACGCTCCTACAATGAGCAGTTCTTC. Translating it yields CASSEAQAGRSYNEQFF.

There are a few counts of this clone. V and J are TRBV5-1 and TRBJ2-5, with 7 bases lining up with TRBD1. V dropped 3 bases and J dropped 3; count of bases not matched to a gene: 8. Germline CDR1 SGHRS, CDR2 YFSETQ. The CDR3 covers 15 residues. As DNA, the CDR3 is TGCGCCAGCAGCTCGCTATCCGGGACAGAAGAGACCCAGTACTTC. Amino acid sequence: CASSSLSGTEETQYF.

The chain's CDR3 is CASSFDRGPDSNQPQHF. The DNA for the CDR3 is TGTGCCAGCAGTTTTGACAGGGGACCCGATAGCAATCAGCCCCAGCATTTT. The chain is built from TRBV28 and TRBJ1-5, with 8 bases that match TRBD1. The ends lost 3 bases at V and 0 bases at J; junction bases unmatched: 7. This CDR3 is built from 17 residues. CDR1 and CDR2 from the germline V gene are MDHEN and SYDVKM.

The chain employs TRBV28 and TRBJ1-1, with TRBD1 matching 7 bases. In germline, CDR1 is MDHEN, CDR2 SYDVKM. The CDR3 totals 14 residues. V shed 4 bases, J shed 1 base, and the junction held 3 bases outside the gene matches. The CDR3 DNA sequence: TGTGCCAGCAGTTACAGGACAGGGAACACTGAAGCTTTCTTT. Translating gives CASSYRTGNTEAFF.

The chain couples TRBV5-1 to TRBJ1-1, with a possible D match to TRBD1 (6 bases). CDR3 length: 15 residues. V was trimmed by 4 bases and J by 1 base, leaving 14 bases between them. In germline, CDR1 is SGHRS, CDR2 YFSETQ. CDR3 protein: CASSPKPGQNTEAFF. CDR3 DNA sequence: TGCGCCAGCAGCCCTAAGCCGGGACAGAACACTGAAGCTTTCTTT.

This chain links TRBV7-2 with TRBJ2-7, with 9 positions matching TRBD2. The germline gives CDR1 SGHTA, CDR2 FQGNSA. V lost 2 bases, J lost 0 bases, and 5 bases stayed unmatched. This CDR3 contains 16 residues. CDR3 sequence reads: CASSLIGGRASYEQYF. The CDR3 region has the DNA TGTGCCAGCAGCTTAATCGGCGGGAGGGCCTCCTACGAGCAGTACTTC.

V usage is TRBV10-3 and J usage is TRBJ2-7, with 7 bases lining up with TRBD2. The J segment lost 1 base and the V segment lost 0 bases, leaving 6 bases of the junction unmatched. Germline-derived CDR1 and CDR2 are ENHRY and SYGVKD. This CDR3 is built from 16 residues. The CDR3 here is CAISESIGLGSYEQYF. CDR3 DNA sequence: TGTGCCATCAGTGAGTCGATCGGACTAGGTTCCTACGAGCAGTACTTC.

J is TRBJ2-1 and V is TRBV7-3; TRBD2 matches 11 bases. This CDR3 comprises 14 residues. V lost 5 bases and J lost 10; bases outside the gene matches: 7. Germline V gives CDR1 SGHTA, CDR2 FQGTGA. CDR3 nucleotides: TGTGCCAGCAGCGGGGTAGCGGGAGGGGTGGAGCAGTTCTTC. This encodes CASSGVAGGVEQFF.

The V call is TRBV19, the J call TRBJ2-3, with 10 bases matching TRBD1. From germline, CDR1 is LNHDA and CDR2 SQIVND (reference sequence). This CDR3 spans 17 amino acids. The trim removed 3 bases at V and 0 bases at J, leaving 6 bases unmatched. The CDR3, as DNA: TGTGCCAGTAGTATGCGAGGGGGACAGGGGAGCACAGATACGCAGTATTTT. Translated, it gives CASSMRGGQGSTDTQYF. Full variable domain (remainder filled in from reference TRBV19 and TRBJ2-3): DGGITQSPKYLFRKEGQNVTLSCEQNLNHDAMYWYRQDPGQGLRLIYYSQIVNDFQKGDIAEGYSVSREKKESFPLTVTSAQKNPTAFYLCASSMRGGQGSTDTQYFGPGTRLTVL.

The chain is built from TRBV5-1 and TRBJ2-5, with D possibly being TRBD1 (5 bases). The closer fit of TRBJ2-7 to the DNA end suggests the J call may be wrong. This CDR3 region has 15 residues. CDR1 and CDR2 from the germline V gene are SGHRS and YFSETQ. The CDR3 region has the DNA TGCGCCAGCAGCTTGGGGCAGGGTCCGGCCTACGAGCAGTACTTC. Its protein is CASSLGQGPAYEQYF.